This T cell receptor beta chain comes out of a study of T-cell reconstitution after alpha-beta-depleted transplantation in children. Only a few counts were recorded for this clonotype. V gave up 0 bases and J gave up 1 base; unmatched junction bases: 4. CDR3 size: 17 residues. Germline V gene data show CDR1 as SGHVS and CDR2 as FQNEAQ. Preparing the TCRbeta library involved the use of unique molecular identifiers. A single record per CDR3 protein comes from TCRdb applying MiXCR to the PCR reads. Of hundreds of thousands of distinct CDR3 sequences detected, under 15% appear once; the ten largest clones hold around 5.6%.

Sequencing was performed on PBMCs from the stem cell graft donor, taken from the stem cell graft. The chain couples TRBV7-8 to TRBJ2-2; 8 positions agree with TRBD1. The sequence came from a human donor who donated a stem cell graft to a child with combined immunodeficiency. DNA of the CDR3: TGTGCCAGCAGCTTAGCGCGGGACAGGCTGAACACCGGGGAGCTGTTTTTT. Translated: CASSLARDRLNTGELFF.